This entry lists 17 T cell receptor beta chains sequenced from one sample in a study of identical twins. TCRdb analysed the 5' RACE reads with MiXCR anew, one entry per CDR3 protein. The profile shows 300,000 to 350,000 distinct CDR3 sequences, 10% to 15% of them singletons. The sample also formed part of further work on yellow fever vaccine responses in identical twins.

Material: CD8+ T cells sorted from blood. The receptors originated from a woman aged 18-29 years in good health.

This clonotype was seen ten or more times. The V gene is TRBV5-1, the J gene TRBJ2-3; possibly TRBD1 for D (5 bases). The CDR3 totals 14 residues. The V end was cut by 0 bases, the J end by 6 bases, with 11 bases between. The germline V gene encodes CDR1 SGHRS and CDR2 YFSETQ. For the CDR3, the DNA is TGCGCCAGCAGCTTGGGCAGGGCGGCGGATACGCAGTATTTT. This sequence encodes CASSLGRAADTQYF.

The chain combines TRBV3-1 with TRBJ2-4, with TRBD2 matching 9 bases. CDR3 length equals 17 residues. Germline CDR1 reads LGHDT; CDR2 reads YNNKEL (reference sequence). Trimming cost V 0 bases and J 6 bases; bases outside gene matches: 9. CDR3 nucleotides: TGTGCCAGCAGCCAAGACTTGCGGGAGGGCCGGGGAAACATTCAGTACTTC. Encoded protein: CASSQDLREGRGNIQYF.

This clonotype has just a few counts. CDR3 DNA sequence: TGTGCCAGCAGTTACAACTCCAGGGGGAAGGACGAGCAGTACGTC. Translated: CASSYNSRGKDEQYV. The chain couples TRBV6-2 or TRBV6-3 to TRBJ2-7; TRBD1 matches at 7 bases. The CDR3 extends over 15 amino acids. The germline V gene encodes CDR1 MNHEY and CDR2 SVGEGT. J gave up 5 bases and V 2 bases, and 9 bases lay outside the gene matches.

The chain recombines TRBV6-5 with TRBJ2-7; 8 bases match TRBD2. This CDR3 contains 16 residues. The V gene's germline CDR1 is MNHEY and CDR2 SVGAGI. The V segment lost 0 bases and the J segment 0 bases; nucleotides outside the gene matches: 4. In nucleotides, the CDR3 is TGTGCCAGCAGTTACTCGGGCGGGACTAGCTCCTACGAGCAGTACTTC. Residues: CASSYSGGTSSYEQYF.

This clonotype was recorded many times. The V and J genes are TRBV20-1 and TRBJ2-5; TRBD2 agrees at 8 bases. The length of the CDR3 is 16 residues. Germline V lookup: CDR1 DFQATT, CDR2 SNEGSKA (reference sequence). J was trimmed by 2 bases and V by 0 bases; bases with no gene match: 8. CDR3 bases: TGCAGTGCTAGAGACTGGGAAGCGGGAGCGCAAGAGACCCAGTACTTC. Its translation: CSARDWEAGAQETQYF.

This clonotype was recorded a few times. This chain joins TRBV28 and TRBJ2-7; the match to TRBD1 covers 8 bases. CDR3 length equals 16 residues. CDR1 is MDHEN and CDR2 is SYDVKM in the germline V gene. V lost 4 bases to trimming and J lost 0 bases; unmatched junction nucleotides: 8. The CDR3 DNA reads TGTGCCAGCAGTTCTGTCGGGACAGGAACCTCCTACGAGCAGTACTTC. It yields the protein CASSSVGTGTSYEQYF.

The chain combines TRBV7-8 with TRBJ2-7; TRBD2 matches at 10 bases. The germline CDR1 and CDR2 sequences are SGHVS and FQNEAQ. The CDR3 contains 18 residues. The J segment lost 3 bases and the V segment lost 5 bases, leaving 16 bases of the junction unmatched. The CDR3 DNA reads TGTGCCAGCAGCCGGAAATCGCTAGCGGGGGAGTGGCGCTACGAGCAGTACTTC. Translated: CASSRKSLAGEWRYEQYF.

This clonotype appeared many times. This chain joins TRBV7-8 and TRBJ2-2, with D possibly TRBD2 on 5 matching bases. Germline lookup yields CDR1 SGHVS and CDR2 FQNEAQ. Trimming left V 5 bases short and J 2 bases short, with 15 bases between. The CDR3 length is 16 residues. The chain's CDR3 is CASSPPGELNTGELFF. The CDR3 DNA follows: TGTGCCAGCAGCCCACCCGGGGAGCTTAACACCGGGGAGCTGTTTTTT.

This clonotype was seen a handful of times. The V call is TRBV2, the J call TRBJ2-1, with D possibly TRBD1 on 5 matching bases. Per germline, CDR1 SNHLY and CDR2 FYNNEI. The V gene lost 7 bases and the J gene lost 2 bases, with 12 bases spanning the gap. This CDR3 has 14 amino acids. The CDR3 DNA reads as TGTGCCAGCACAGACAGAAGTGCCTACAATGAGCAGTTCTTC. Protein: CASTDRSAYNEQFF.

This chain uses TRBV28 with TRBJ1-1, with D perhaps matching TRBD1 (5 bases). The CDR3 sequence is 14 residues long. Germline V gene data show CDR1 as MDHEN and CDR2 as SYDVKM. V was cut by 5 bases and J by 4 bases, with 14 bases left in between. The CDR3 reads CASSTPGLPTEAFF. DNA for the CDR3: TGTGCCAGCAGTACTCCGGGACTCCCCACTGAAGCTTTCTTT.

This clonotype has a count of ten or more. The rearrangement uses TRBV5-1 and TRBJ2-3; D unclear. V lost 3 bases to trimming and J lost 6 bases, with 11 bases between them. This CDR3 spans 13 amino acids. Germline V gives CDR1 SGHRS, CDR2 YFSETQ. The CDR3 spells CASSSTPEDTQYF. CDR3 DNA: TGCGCCAGCAGCTCCACTCCTGAGGATACGCAGTATTTT.

The chain is built from TRBV12-3 or TRBV12-4 and TRBJ2-1; TRBD2 matches 9 bases. This CDR3 is 14 amino acids long. Losses at the gene ends were 8 bases for V and 4 bases for J; bases not matched to a gene: 6. In DNA, the CDR3 is TGTGCCAGCTTGAGCGGGGGGAGGTACAATGAGCAGTTCTTC. Translated: CASLSGGRYNEQFF.

This clonotype occurred many times. The V gene is TRBV10-3, the J gene TRBJ1-5; D is undetermined. The V gene lost 10 bases and the J gene lost 1 base, with 17 bases spanning the gap. Germline CDR1 is ENHRY and CDR2 is SYGVKD. The CDR3 runs 15 residues. The CDR3 protein is CATSSTDASNQPQHF. CDR3 bases: TGTGCCACCAGCAGTACAGACGCGAGCAATCAGCCCCAGCATTTT.

This clonotype was seen a few times. This chain's CDR3 is CASSDRAYGELFF. The CDR3 nucleotides are TGTGCCAGCAGTGACAGGGCGTACGGGGAGCTGTTTTTT. The chain recombines TRBV2 with TRBJ2-2; tentatively, D is TRBD1 (5 bases). The V gene lost 3 bases and the J gene lost 7 bases, with 9 bases spanning the gap. Looked up from germline, CDR1 is SNHLY and CDR2 is FYNNEI. This CDR3 spans 13 amino acids.

The table lists this clonotype with a few counts. The chain has TRBV5-6 and TRBJ1-4; D remains unclear. Germline V gene sequence: CDR1 SGHDT, CDR2 YYEEEE. The CDR3 is 13 residues long. Trimming took 5 bases from V and 7 from J, leaving 12 bases between them. The CDR3 DNA is TGTGCCAGCAGTATCGGCCGGGGTGAAAAACTGTTTTTT. Translated: CASSIGRGEKLFF.

V and J are TRBV12-3 or TRBV12-4 and TRBJ1-2; the match to TRBD1 covers 9 bases. V was clipped by 5 bases and J by 13 bases; unmatched bases: 17. The CDR3 runs 15 residues. CDR3 residues: CASSPTLQGADDATF. The CDR3 bases are TGTGCCAGCAGTCCCACCCTACAGGGGGCAGACGACGCCACCTTC.

This clonotype was counted many times. The J gene is TRBJ1-1, the V gene TRBV27, with no clear D. CDR3 size: 13 residues. Germline V gives CDR1 MNHEY, CDR2 SMNVEV (reference sequence). V lost 3 bases and J lost 1, with 6 bases in between. The CDR3 DNA sequence: TGTGCCAGCAGTTTCTTTCAGAACACTGAAGCTTTCTTT. Translating it yields CASSFFQNTEAFF.